The TCR beta chain described here comes from a study of control samples from healthy donors and cancer patients. CDR3 length equals 13 residues. TCRdb's table, derived via immunoSEQ multiplex PCR, lists solely in-frame clones and lacks some. The repertoire holds more than 95,000 clones, roughly nine tenths seen once, with roughly 1.9% in the top ten. Comment on this clone: Mismatch with germline at one junction end may stem from a read error.

The chain joins TRBV12-3 or TRBV12-4 to TRBJ2-3; D is unresolved. The sequence came from a man between 18 and 35 years old in good health. What was sequenced was blood. The CDR3 sequence: CASRFDVTDTQYF. CDR3 sequence (DNA): TGTGCCAGCCGTTTTGACGTCACAGATACGCAGTATTTT.